Presented here are 17 T cell receptor beta chains from one specimen sequenced in a study of beta chain features in type 1 diabetes. Expressed TCRB transcripts were sequenced, since all the RNA that had been isolated was reverse transcribed. Data came from immunoSEQ multiplex PCR; TCRdb stores just in-frame clones and leaves some out. Found here are under 450,000 clones, roughly 16% of them singletons; the top ten hold approximately 0.019%. The source material was naive CD4+ T cells from blood. These receptors were collected from a woman under 30 in good health.

J is TRBJ1-2 and V is TRBV7-2, with TRBD1 identical over 12 bases. Trimming cost V 1 base and J 4 bases; bases outside gene matches: 7. Germline V CDR1 and CDR2: SGHTA, FQGNSA. The CDR3 extends over 17 amino acids. DNA of the CDR3: TGTGCCAGCAGCTTAGTGGGGACAGGGGGCTTCTCCTATGGCTACACCTTC. Protein product: CASSLVGTGGFSYGYTF.

Only a few counts were recorded for this clone. V usage is TRBV19 and J usage is TRBJ1-2; TRBD1 agrees at 9 bases. J lost 4 bases, V lost 6 bases, and 6 bases had no gene match. This CDR3 region has 14 residues. From germline, CDR1 is LNHDA and CDR2 SQIVND (reference sequence). The CDR3 loop is CASRAGTGTYGYTF. In nucleotides, the CDR3 is TGTGCCAGTAGGGCCGGGACAGGGACCTATGGCTACACCTTC.

The chain has TRBV6-5 and TRBJ2-5, with D unclear. The CDR3 sequence is 14 residues long. V lost 5 bases to trimming and J lost 9 bases, with 19 bases between them. CDR1 is MNHEY and CDR2 is SVGAGI in the germline V gene. This CDR3 reads CASSAALLQSAQYF. CDR3 DNA: TGTGCCAGCAGTGCGGCCCTACTCCAATCGGCCCAGTACTTC.

This clone was counted a few times. The chain is built from TRBV28 and TRBJ1-4; TRBD1 might be the D (5 bases). The germline CDR1 and CDR2 sequences are MDHEN and SYDVKM. The CDR3 runs to 13 residues. Trimming took off 9 bases at V and 4 bases at J, with 12 bases between the two ends. CDR3 sequence: CASRGGGNEKLFF. As DNA, the CDR3 is TGTGCCAGTCGCGGGGGGGGTAATGAAAAACTGTTTTTT. Full variable domain (rest looked up from reference TRBV28 and TRBJ1-4): DVKVTQSSRYLVKRTGEKVFLECVQDMDHENMFWYRQDPGLGLRLIYFSYDVKMKEKGDIPEGYSVSREKKERFSLILESASTNQTSMYLCASRGGGNEKLFFGSGTQLSVL.

The rearrangement uses TRBV2 and TRBJ2-2; 13 nucleotides match TRBD2. Per germline, CDR1 SNHLY and CDR2 FYNNEI. The CDR3 has 16 amino acids. After removal of 7 bases from V and 6 bases from J, the junction contained 8 bases not matched to a gene. The CDR3 loop reads CASTARLAGGAGELFF. CDR3 in DNA: TGTGCCAGCACCGCAAGACTAGCGGGAGGTGCCGGGGAGCTGTTTTTT.

This chain links TRBV30 with TRBJ2-7, with TRBD2 matching over 8 bases. Unmatched junction bases numbered 8, after V lost 3 bases and J lost 1 base. CDR1 and CDR2 (germline): GTSNPN, SVGIG (reference sequence). This CDR3 is built from 15 residues. In nucleotides, the CDR3 is TGTGCCTGGAGCGACAAGCGGGGGTGGTCCTACGAGCAGTACTTC. Translating gives CAWSDKRGWSYEQYF.

This clone was counted only a few times. V usage is TRBV28 and J usage is TRBJ2-3, with a tentative D call TRBD2 (7 bases). The germline CDR1 and CDR2 sequences are MDHEN and SYDVKM. The CDR3 contains 16 residues. V lost 5 bases to trimming and J lost 1 base, with 16 bases between them. In nucleotides, the CDR3 is TGTGCCAGCAGTCCCCAGAGGGGGGGTGGCACAGATACGCAGTATTTT. This sequence encodes CASSPQRGGGTDTQYF.

In this sample, this clone turned up a few times. The chain has TRBV6-5 and TRBJ2-7; maybe TRBD2 (6 bases). Germline values: CDR1 MNHEY, CDR2 SVGAGI. The CDR3 has 15 residues. The V gene lost 6 bases and the J gene lost 7 bases, with 22 bases spanning the gap. The CDR3 reads CASRPLGGSRREQYF. The CDR3 DNA reads TGTGCCAGCAGGCCCCTGGGGGGAAGTCGGCGTGAGCAGTACTTC.

V is TRBV9 and J is TRBJ2-7, with TRBD2 matching 9 bases. The germline V gene encodes CDR1 SGDLS and CDR2 YYNGEE. The length of the CDR3 is 14 residues. V gave up 0 bases and J gave up 10 bases; unmatched junction bases: 8. The CDR3, as DNA: TGTGCCAGCAGCGTAGATAGCGGGAGATCGTTCCAGTACTTC. Translating it yields CASSVDSGRSFQYF.

The chain links TRBV30 to TRBJ1-5; D might be TRBD1 (6 bases). The germline CDR1 and CDR2 sequences are GTSNPN and SVGIG (reference sequence). The CDR3 is 16 residues long. V dropped 1 base and J dropped 3 bases, with 16 bases sitting between them. DNA of the CDR3: TGTGCCTGGAGTGCACTAACAGGGCTCCTCAATCAGCCCCAGCATTTT. Its protein product is CAWSALTGLLNQPQHF. The variable domain in full, with the rest retrieved from reference TRBV30 and TRBJ1-5, is SQTIHQWPATLVQPVGSPLSLECTVEGTSNPNLYWYRQAAGRGLQLLFYSVGIGQISSEVPQNLSASRPQDRQFILSSKKLLLSDSGFYLCAWSALTGLLNQPQHFGDGTRLSIL.

Remarks on this clone: The same CDR3 also results from other DNA sequences found in this sample. This chain uses TRBV18 with TRBJ1-1, with TRBD1 as a possible D gene (5 bases). The CDR3 is 14 amino acids. Germline assignment: CDR1 KGHSH and CDR2 LQKENI. V was cut by 6 bases and J by 2 bases, with 13 bases left in between. The CDR3 protein is CASSPAQGNTEAFF. The CDR3 DNA reads TGTGCCAGCTCCCCAGCGCAGGGAAACACTGAAGCTTTCTTT.

The chain employs TRBV2 and TRBJ1-1, with D hard to call. This CDR3 comprises 14 residues. Per the germline V gene, CDR1 is SNHLY and CDR2 is FYNNEI. The ends were cut back, 0 bases at V and 1 base at J, with 6 bases in the middle. The CDR3 is CASSEALRNTEAFF. CDR3 DNA: TGTGCCAGCAGTGAAGCGCTGAGGAACACTGAAGCTTTCTTT.

The V call is TRBV29-1, the J call TRBJ1-1; 9 bases match TRBD1. The germline V gene has CDR1 SQVTM and CDR2 ANQGSEA. This CDR3 is 14 amino acids long. V lost 3 bases to trimming and J lost 0 bases; unmatched junction nucleotides: 2. The chain's CDR3 is CSVDRTGVNTEAFF. CDR3 nucleotides: TGCAGCGTTGACCGGACAGGGGTGAACACTGAAGCTTTCTTT. Together with reference TRBV29-1 and TRBJ1-1, the CDR3 gives the full variable domain: SAVISQKPSRDICQRGTSLTIQCQVDSQVTMMFWYRQQPGQSLTLIATANQGSEATYESGFVIDKFPISRPNLTFSTLTVSNMSPEDSSIYLCSVDRTGVNTEAFFGQGTRLTVV.

The chain couples TRBV9 to TRBJ2-3, with D maybe TRBD1 (6 bases). Germline assignment: CDR1 SGDLS and CDR2 YYNGEE. V was shortened by 6 bases and J by 7 bases, with 15 bases between the two germline ends. The CDR3 consists of 13 residues. CDR3 sequence: CASTSDTGYTQYF. CDR3 nucleotide sequence: TGTGCCAGCACCTCAGATACAGGGTATACGCAGTATTTT.

The V and J genes are TRBV20-1 and TRBJ1-3; D unclear. Germline loops: CDR1 DFQATT, CDR2 SNEGSKA (reference sequence). This CDR3 has 11 residues. Trimming removed 3 bases from V and 7 bases from J, with 7 bases in between. This CDR3 is CSASLRNTIYF. The DNA of the CDR3 is TGCAGTGCTAGTCTGCGGAACACCATATATTTT.

This chain connects TRBV6-5 to TRBJ1-5, with D possibly matching TRBD1 (5 bases). CDR1 MNHEY and CDR2 SVGAGI come from the germline V gene. This CDR3 has 14 amino acids. Trimming removed 4 bases from V and 0 bases from J, with 7 bases in between. For the CDR3, the DNA is TGTGCCAGCAGTTCCCAGGGTAGCAATCAGCCCCAGCATTTT. It is translated as CASSSQGSNQPQHF.

V and J are TRBV4-1 and TRBJ2-1; 7 nucleotides match TRBD2. The CDR3 is made up of 16 amino acids. The germline V gene encodes CDR1 MGHRA and CDR2 YSYEKL. Trimming removed 3 bases from V and 10 bases from J; junction bases left unmatched: 15. The CDR3 protein is CASSHFQAGTYWEQFF. CDR3 nucleotides: TGCGCCAGCAGCCATTTCCAAGCGGGAACCTACTGGGAGCAGTTCTTC.